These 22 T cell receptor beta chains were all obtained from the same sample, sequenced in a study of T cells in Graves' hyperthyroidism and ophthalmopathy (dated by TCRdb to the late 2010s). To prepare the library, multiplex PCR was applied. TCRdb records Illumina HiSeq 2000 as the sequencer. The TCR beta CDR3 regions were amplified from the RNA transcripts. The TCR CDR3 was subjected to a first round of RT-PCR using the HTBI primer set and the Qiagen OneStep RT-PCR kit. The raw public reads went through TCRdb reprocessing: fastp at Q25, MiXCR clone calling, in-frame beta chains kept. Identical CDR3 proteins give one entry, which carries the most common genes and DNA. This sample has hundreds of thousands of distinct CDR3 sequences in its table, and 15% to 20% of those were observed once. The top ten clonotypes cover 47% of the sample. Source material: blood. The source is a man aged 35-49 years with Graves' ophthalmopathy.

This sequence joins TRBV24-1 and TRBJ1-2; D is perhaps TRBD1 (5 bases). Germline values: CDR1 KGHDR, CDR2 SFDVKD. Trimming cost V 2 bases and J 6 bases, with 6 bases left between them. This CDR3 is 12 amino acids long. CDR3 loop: CATSDSGNGYTF. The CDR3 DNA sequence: TGTGCCACCAGTGATTCAGGGAATGGCTACACCTTC.

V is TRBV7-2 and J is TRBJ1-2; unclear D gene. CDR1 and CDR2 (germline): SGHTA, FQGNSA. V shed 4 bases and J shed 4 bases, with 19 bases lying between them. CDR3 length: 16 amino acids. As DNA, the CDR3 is TGTGCCAGCAGCTCAAACCTAAGAGGTTTCGGCTATGGCTACACCTTC. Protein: CASSSNLRGFGYGYTF.

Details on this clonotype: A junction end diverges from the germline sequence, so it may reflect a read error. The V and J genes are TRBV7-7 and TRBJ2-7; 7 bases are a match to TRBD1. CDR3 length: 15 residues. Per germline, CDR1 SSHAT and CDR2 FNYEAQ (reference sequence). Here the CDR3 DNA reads TGTGCTAGCAGCTTAGGGACAGCTGGACTCTACGAGCAGTACTTC. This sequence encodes CASSLGTAGLYEQYF.

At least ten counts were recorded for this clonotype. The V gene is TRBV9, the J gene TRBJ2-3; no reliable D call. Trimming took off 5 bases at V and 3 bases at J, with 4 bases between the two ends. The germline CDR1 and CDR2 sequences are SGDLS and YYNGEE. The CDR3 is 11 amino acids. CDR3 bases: TGTGCCAGCAGTGCTACAGATACGCAGTATTTT. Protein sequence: CASSATDTQYF.

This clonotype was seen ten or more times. The CDR3 reads CASSPQDGNTEAFF. In DNA form, the CDR3 reads TGTGCCAGCTCACCACAAGATGGTAACACTGAAGCTTTCTTT. The rearrangement links TRBV18 to TRBJ1-1; no clear D gene. This CDR3 has 14 amino acids. The germline CDR1 and CDR2 sequences are KGHSH and LQKENI. Trimming shortened V by 1 base and J by 2 bases, and 8 bases separated the two germline ends.

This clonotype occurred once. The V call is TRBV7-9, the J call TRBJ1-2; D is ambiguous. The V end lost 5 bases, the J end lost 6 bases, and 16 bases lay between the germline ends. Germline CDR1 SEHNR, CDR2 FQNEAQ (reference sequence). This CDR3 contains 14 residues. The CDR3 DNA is TGTGCCAGCAGCCCCCGCGGGCCGCTGGATGGCTACACCTTC. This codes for CASSPRGPLDGYTF. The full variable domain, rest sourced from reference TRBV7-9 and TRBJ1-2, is DTGVSQNPRHKITKRGQNVTFRCDPISEHNRLYWYRQTLGQGPEFLTYFQNEAQLEKSRLLSDRFSAERPKGSFSTLEIQRTEQGDSAMYLCASSPRGPLDGYTFGSGTRLTVV.

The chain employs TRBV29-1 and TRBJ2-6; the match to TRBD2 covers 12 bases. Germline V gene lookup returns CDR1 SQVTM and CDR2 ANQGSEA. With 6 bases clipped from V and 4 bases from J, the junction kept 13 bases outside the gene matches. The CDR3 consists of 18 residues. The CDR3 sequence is CSVIPRTSGVGGANVLTF. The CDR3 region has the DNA TGCAGCGTGATACCCCGGACTAGCGGGGTAGGGGGGGCCAACGTCCTGACTTTC.

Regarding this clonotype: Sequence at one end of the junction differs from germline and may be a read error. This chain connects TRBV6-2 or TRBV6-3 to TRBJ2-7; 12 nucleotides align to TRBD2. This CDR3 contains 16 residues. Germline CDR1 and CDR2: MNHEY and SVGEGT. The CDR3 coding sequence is TGTACCAGCAGTTACCTTCGACTAGCGGGAGCCTACGAGCAGTACTTC. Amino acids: CTSSYLRLAGAYEQYF.

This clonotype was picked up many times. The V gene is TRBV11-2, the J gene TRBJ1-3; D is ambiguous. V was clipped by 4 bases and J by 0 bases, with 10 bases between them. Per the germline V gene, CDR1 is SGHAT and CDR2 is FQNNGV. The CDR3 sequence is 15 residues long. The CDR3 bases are TGTGCCAGCAGCTCTGGACCTAGCTCTGGAAACACCATATATTTT. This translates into CASSSGPSSGNTIYF.

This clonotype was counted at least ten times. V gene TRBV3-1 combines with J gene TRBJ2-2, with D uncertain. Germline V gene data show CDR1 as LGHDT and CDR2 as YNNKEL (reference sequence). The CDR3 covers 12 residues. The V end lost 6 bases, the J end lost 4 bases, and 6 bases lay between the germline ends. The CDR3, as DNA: TGTGCCAGCAGTCACTCCACCGGGGAGCTGTTTTTT. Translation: CASSHSTGELFF. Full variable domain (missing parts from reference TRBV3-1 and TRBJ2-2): DTAVSQTPKYLVTQMGNDKSIKCEQNLGHDTMYWYKQDSKKFLKIMFSYNNKELIINETVPNRFSPKSPDKAHLNLHINSLELGDSAVYFCASSHSTGELFFGEGSRLTVL.

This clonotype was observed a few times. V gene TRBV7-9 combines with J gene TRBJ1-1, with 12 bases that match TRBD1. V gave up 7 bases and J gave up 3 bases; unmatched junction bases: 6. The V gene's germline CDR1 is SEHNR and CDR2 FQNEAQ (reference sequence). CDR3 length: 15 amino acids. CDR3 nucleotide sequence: TGTGCCAGCACCGGGACAGGGGGCTTGTACACTGAAGCTTTCTTT. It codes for CASTGTGGLYTEAFF. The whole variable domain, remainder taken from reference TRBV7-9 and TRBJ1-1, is DTGVSQNPRHKITKRGQNVTFRCDPISEHNRLYWYRQTLGQGPEFLTYFQNEAQLEKSRLLSDRFSAERPKGSFSTLEIQRTEQGDSAMYLCASTGTGGLYTEAFFGQGTRLTVV.

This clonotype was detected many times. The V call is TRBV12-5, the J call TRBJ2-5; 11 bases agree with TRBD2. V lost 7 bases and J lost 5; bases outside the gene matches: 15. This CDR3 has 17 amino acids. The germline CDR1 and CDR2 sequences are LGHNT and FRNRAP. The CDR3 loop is CASALGLAATRSETQYF. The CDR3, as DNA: TGTGCTAGTGCCTTGGGACTAGCGGCCACCCGCAGCGAGACCCAGTACTTC.

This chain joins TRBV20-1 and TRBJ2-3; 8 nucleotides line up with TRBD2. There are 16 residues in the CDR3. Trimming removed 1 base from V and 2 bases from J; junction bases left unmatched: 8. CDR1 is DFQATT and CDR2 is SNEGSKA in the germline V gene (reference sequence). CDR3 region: CSARGSRGDTTDTQYF. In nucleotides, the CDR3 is TGCAGTGCTAGAGGATCGCGGGGGGACACCACAGATACGCAGTATTTT.

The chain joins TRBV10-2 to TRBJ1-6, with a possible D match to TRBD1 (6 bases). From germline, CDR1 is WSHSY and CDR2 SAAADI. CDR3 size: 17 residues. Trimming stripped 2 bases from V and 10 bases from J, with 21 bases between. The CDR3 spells CASSERAGEGNLSPLHF. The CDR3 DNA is TGCGCCAGCAGTGAGAGGGCAGGGGAAGGCAATTTATCACCCCTCCACTTT.

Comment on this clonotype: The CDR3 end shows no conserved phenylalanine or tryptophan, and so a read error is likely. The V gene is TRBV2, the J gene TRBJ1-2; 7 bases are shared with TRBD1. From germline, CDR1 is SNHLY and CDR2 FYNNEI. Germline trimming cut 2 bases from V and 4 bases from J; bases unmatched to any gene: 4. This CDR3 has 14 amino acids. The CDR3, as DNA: TGTGCCAGCAGTGAAAGGGGGCGGGCCTATGGCTACACCCTC. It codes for CASSERGRAYGYTL.

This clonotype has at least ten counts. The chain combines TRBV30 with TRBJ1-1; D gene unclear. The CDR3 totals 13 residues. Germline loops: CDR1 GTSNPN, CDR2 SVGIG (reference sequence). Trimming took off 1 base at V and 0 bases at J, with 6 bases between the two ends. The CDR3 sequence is CAWSGQLNTEAFF. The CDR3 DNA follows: TGTGCCTGGAGTGGTCAGCTGAACACTGAAGCTTTCTTT.

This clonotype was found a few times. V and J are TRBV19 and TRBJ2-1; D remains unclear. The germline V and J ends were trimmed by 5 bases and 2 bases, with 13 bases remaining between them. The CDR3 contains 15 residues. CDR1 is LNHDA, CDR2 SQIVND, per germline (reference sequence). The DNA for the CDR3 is TGTGCCAGTAGTCTAACCTTCGGCCCCTACAATGAGCAGTTCTTC. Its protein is CASSLTFGPYNEQFF.

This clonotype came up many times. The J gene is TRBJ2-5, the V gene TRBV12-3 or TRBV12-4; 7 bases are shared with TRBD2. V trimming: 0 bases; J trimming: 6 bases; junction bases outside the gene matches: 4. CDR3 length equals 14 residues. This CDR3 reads CASSLAPAGQTQYF. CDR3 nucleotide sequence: TGTGCCAGCAGTTTAGCCCCAGCGGGGCAGACCCAGTACTTC.

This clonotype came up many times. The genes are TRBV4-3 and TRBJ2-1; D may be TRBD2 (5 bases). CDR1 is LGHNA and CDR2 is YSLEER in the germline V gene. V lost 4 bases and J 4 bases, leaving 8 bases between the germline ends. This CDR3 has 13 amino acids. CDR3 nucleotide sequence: TGCGCCAGCAGCCCGGGAAATTACAATGAGCAGTTCTTC. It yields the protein CASSPGNYNEQFF.

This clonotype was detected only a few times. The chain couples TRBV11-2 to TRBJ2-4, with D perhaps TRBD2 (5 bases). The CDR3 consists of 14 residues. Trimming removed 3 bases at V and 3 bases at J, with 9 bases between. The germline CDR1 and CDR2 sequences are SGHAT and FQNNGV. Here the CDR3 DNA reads TGTGCCAGCAGCTTGTGGGGAGACAAAAACATTCAGTACTTC. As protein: CASSLWGDKNIQYF.

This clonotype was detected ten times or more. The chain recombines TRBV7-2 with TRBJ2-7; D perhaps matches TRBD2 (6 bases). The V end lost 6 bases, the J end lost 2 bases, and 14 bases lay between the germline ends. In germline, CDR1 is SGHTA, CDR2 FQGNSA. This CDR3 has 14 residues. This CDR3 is CASSRLVLPYEQYF. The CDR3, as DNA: TGTGCCAGCAGTAGACTAGTTTTGCCCTACGAGCAGTACTTC.

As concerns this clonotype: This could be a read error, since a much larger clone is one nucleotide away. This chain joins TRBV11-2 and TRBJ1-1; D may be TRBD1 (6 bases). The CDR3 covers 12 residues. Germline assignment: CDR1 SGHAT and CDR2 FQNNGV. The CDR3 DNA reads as TGTGCCAGCAGAGGGGGATTATACGGAGCTTCCTTT. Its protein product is CASRGGLYGASF.